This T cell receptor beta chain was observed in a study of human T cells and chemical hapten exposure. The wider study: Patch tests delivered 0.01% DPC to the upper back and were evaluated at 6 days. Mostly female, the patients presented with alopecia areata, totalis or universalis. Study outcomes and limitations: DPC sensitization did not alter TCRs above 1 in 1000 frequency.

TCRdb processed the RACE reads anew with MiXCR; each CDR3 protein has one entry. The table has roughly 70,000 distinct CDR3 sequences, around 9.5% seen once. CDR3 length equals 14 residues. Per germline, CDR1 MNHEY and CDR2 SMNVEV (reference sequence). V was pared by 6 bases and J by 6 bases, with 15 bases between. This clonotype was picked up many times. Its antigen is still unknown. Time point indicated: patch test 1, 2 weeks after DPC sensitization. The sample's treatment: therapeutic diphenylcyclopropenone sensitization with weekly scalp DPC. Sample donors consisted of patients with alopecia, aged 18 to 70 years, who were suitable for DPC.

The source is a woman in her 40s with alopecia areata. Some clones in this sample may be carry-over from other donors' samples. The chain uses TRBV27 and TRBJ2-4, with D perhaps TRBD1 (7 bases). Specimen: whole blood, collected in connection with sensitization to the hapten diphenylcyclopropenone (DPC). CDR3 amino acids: CASRGSGGTNIQYF. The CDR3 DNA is TGTGCCAGCAGGGGATCAGGGGGGACAAACATTCAGTACTTC.